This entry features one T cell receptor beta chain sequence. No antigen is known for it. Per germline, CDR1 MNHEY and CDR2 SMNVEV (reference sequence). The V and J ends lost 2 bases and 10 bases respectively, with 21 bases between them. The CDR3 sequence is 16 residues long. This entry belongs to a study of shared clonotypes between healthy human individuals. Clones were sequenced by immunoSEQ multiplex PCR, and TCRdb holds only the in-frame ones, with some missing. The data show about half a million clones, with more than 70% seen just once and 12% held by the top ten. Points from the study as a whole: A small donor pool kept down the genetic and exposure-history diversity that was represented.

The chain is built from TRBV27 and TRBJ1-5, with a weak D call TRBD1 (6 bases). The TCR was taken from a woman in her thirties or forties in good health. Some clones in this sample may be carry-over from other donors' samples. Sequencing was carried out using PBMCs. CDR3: CASSLGGRGGKGPQHF. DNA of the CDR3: TGTGCCAGCAGTTTAGGGGGCAGGGGTGGTAAGGGTCCCCAGCATTTT.